The TCR beta chain under discussion was sequenced for a study of T cell responses to AZD1222 COVID-19 vaccine (dated by TCRdb to the early 2020s). Background on the whole study: TCR sequencing was performed for more than 230 trial participants, of whom roughly 200 were given two doses of AZD1222 and approximately 25 were given two doses of MenACWY control vaccine. Enrollment into the trials was organized by age into subgroups of 18-55, 56-69 and 70-plus years, and those subgroups contained roughly 150, 30 and 60 TCR-sequenced participants, respectively.

What the research found in general, with its limitations: Reportedly, close to half of the unique spike-specific TCRs recognized epitopes lying outside the regions that are mutated in the B.1.351 and B.1.1.7 variants. A significant rise in spike-specific TCR breadth and depth was observed after two AZD1222 doses relative to day 0 and relative to MenACWY recipients. Most participants were white British and females outnumbered males, and the authors suggested that clonal diversity may have been underestimated. The vaccine-associated CD4 TCRs covered the entire spike protein, and the dominant responses fell in regions 160-218 and 743-854. Because no day 14 peak-response samples were available, repertoires were characterized only after the peak T cell response. In the small 56-69-year group, the increase in depth fell short of significance, most likely because of low power. Conclusions about previously exposed vaccinees were limited because only six AZD1222 recipients were SARS-CoV-2 seropositive at baseline.

Germline trimming amounts to 1 base on V and 0 bases on J, with 2 as the count of junction bases outside the gene matches. From the germline V gene (reference sequence), CDR1 is LNHDA and CDR2 is SQIVND. Spanning cysteine to phenylalanine, the CDR3 consists of 15 amino acids. The DNA shown is the 45-base CDR3, in frame from base 1. Points on this clone: Its antigen remains unidentified. Base qualities are not recorded, but no much larger clone differs from it by a single base.

Interpreted using the paper, the time point label stands for: about 28 days (+/-7) after the second vaccine dose. AZD1222 recipients with second doses at about 4 weeks or about 12 weeks were pooled, because spike-specific TCR depth and breadth did not differ between schedules. The vaccinee samples were drawn from two UK trials, COV001 and COV002, one of which was a single-blind randomized controlled phase 2/3 trial testing AZD1222 (ChAdOx1 nCoV-19) in healthy adults. For TCRbeta chain sequencing, PBMC samples from trial participants were taken at day 0 and at day 28 after the second dose. The CDR3 regions of human TCRbeta chains were analyzed by immunosequencing. Per the authors' processing: TCRs in the repertoires were matched against a reference library of SARS-CoV-2-specific TCRs that had been generated with the MIRA antigen-specificity platform. Breadth was defined as the fraction of unique TCRs that were SARS-CoV-2-associated. Depth was defined as the fraction of total T cells that were SARS-CoV-2-associated. Using the MIRA data, each spike-specific TCR was assigned both to the spike region to which the TCR was reactive and to a CD4 or CD8 class. Log10-transformed breadth and depth values were compared by one-way ANOVA with Sidak's multiple comparisons tests. TCRdb obtained this table from immuneACCESS and retained in-frame rearrangements with V and J assigned. These tables miss some clones; where compared with another copy, unresolved V genes account for less than half of the shortfall, and the remainder is unexplained. V and J calls and clone size are as listed in that table; D and trimming were resolved from the DNA. Counted in this sample were 70,000 to 100,000 clones; around 90% of them appeared once. Of the sample, around 2.9% is held by the ten largest clones.

The chain couples TRBV19 to TRBJ1-2, with 7 junctional bases fitting TRBD1. The sequence was obtained from an adult who received the AZD1222 COVID-19 vaccine. Sequenced here: peripheral blood, sampled 28 days after the second AZD1222 dose. The CDR3 region: CASSIGTGANYGYTF. The DNA reads TGTGCCAGTAGTATAGGGACAGGTGCTAACTATGGCTACACCTTC.